Given below is one TCR beta chain in context. As yet, its antigen is unknown. It was with 60 Vbeta and 13 Jbeta primers that the PCR ran. Clones were read by immunoSEQ multiplex PCR, and TCRdb kept only the in-frame ones, dropping some. The table includes roughly 120,000 clones, 6.5% to 9.5% detected once. The entry originates in a study of cytomegalovirus exposure and HLA in healthy donors. Study results and caveats: It was reportedly the case that the classifier diagnosed cytomegalovirus status with high specificity and sensitivity.

The TCR sequence derives from a woman in her forties in good health and CMV-seropositive. Specimen: PBMCs.

This CDR3 reads CASSSSATGLTDTQYF. The CDR3 nucleotides read TGTGCCAGCAGTTCAAGCGCGACAGGGCTCACAGATACGCAGTATTTT. V usage is TRBV28 and J usage is TRBJ2-3; TRBD1 aligns across 7 bases. CDR1 is MDHEN and CDR2 is SYDVKM in the germline V gene. Trimming removed 4 bases from V and 2 bases from J; junction bases left unmatched: 9. The CDR3 loop spans 16 amino acids.